A selection of T cell receptor beta chains follows, all from one sample in a study of cytomegalovirus exposure and HLA in healthy donors. The protocol was immunoSEQ multiplex PCR, while the TCRdb copy is restricted to in-frame clones and leaves out a portion. This table holds 65,000 to 80,000 clones, approximately 93% found once. Sequenced material: PBMCs. These receptors were taken from a woman in her late teens or twenties in good health and CMV-seropositive. The CDR3 runs from the conserved cysteine through the conserved F or W. The order of the fields is D gene, V gene, clone size, J gene, CDR3 DNA, CDR3 protein. The D gene is left open where the match is weak. The size of a clone is reported for some rows only, either as once, few or many, or as a class for expanded clones.

TRBD1	TRBV10-3	NA	TRBJ1-1	TGTGCCATCAGTATGGGACAGGACACTGAAGCTTTCTTT	CAISMGQDTEAFF
NA	TRBV4-2	NA	TRBJ2-5	TGTGCCCACAGGGAGGAGACCCAGTACTTC	CAHREETQYF
NA	TRBV7-8	NA	TRBJ1-3	TGTGCCAGCAGCCTGAGTTGGACAGCGACAATCCACTCTGGAAACACCATATATTTT	CASSLSWTATIHSGNTIYF
TRBD2	TRBV7-2	NA	TRBJ2-1	TGTGCCAGCAGCTTATACCGTTTTCTAGCGGGAGTTCCCGATGAGCAGTTCTTC	CASSLYRFLAGVPDEQFF
NA	TRBV6-6	NA	TRBJ2-6	TGTGCCAGCAGGCTACAGAACTCTGGGGCCAACGTCCTGACTTTC	CASRLQNSGANVLTF
NA	TRBV27	NA	TRBJ2-7	TGTGCCAGCAGTTTTGTGGGGCCTCCCTACGAGCAGTACTTC	CASSFVGPPYEQYF
TRBD1	TRBV9	NA	TRBJ1-6	TGTGCCAGCAGCGCCCCAGGGGGCCCTAATTCACCCCTCCACTTT	CASSAPGGPNSPLHF
NA	TRBV11-3	NA	TRBJ2-7	TGTGCCAGCGGGGGACGGAGGGGAGAGCAGTACTTC	CASGGRRGEQYF
TRBD1	TRBV7-2	NA	TRBJ1-6	TGTGCCAGCAGACCTCGGGACAGCTATAATTCACCCCTCCACTTT	CASRPRDSYNSPLHF
TRBD2	TRBV7-2	NA	TRBJ2-1	TGTGCCAGCAGCGGGCCGCGACTAGCGACTGAGCAGTTCTTC	CASSGPRLATEQFF
TRBD1	TRBV29-1	NA	TRBJ2-6	TGCAGCGTTGGCCCCGGACAGGGGCTCAGGTCTGGGGCCAACGTCCTGACTTTC	CSVGPGQGLRSGANVLTF
TRBD2	TRBV7-2	NA	TRBJ2-3	TGTGCCAGCAGCCAAAGGACTAGCGGGGGTCCAGATACGCAGTATTTT	CASSQRTSGGPDTQYF
TRBD1	TRBV11-3	NA	TRBJ2-5	TGTGCCAGCAGTACACCCAGGACAGGCAGGGAGACCCAGTACTTC	CASSTPRTGRETQYF
NA	TRBV6-5	NA	TRBJ1-2	TGTGCCAGCAGCCGGACAAGCCCTTACTATGGCTACACCTTC	CASSRTSPYYGYTF
NA	TRBV28	once	TRBJ2-7	TGTGCCAGCAGTTTTCCAGGAACCTACGAGCAGTACTTC	CASSFPGTYEQYF
NA	TRBV2	NA	TRBJ1-4	TGTGCCAGCGAGGGACTCCGGAATGAAAAACTGTTTTTT	CASEGLRNEKLFF
NA	TRBV7-3	NA	TRBJ1-1	TGTGCCAGCAGCTCACAACCGAACACTGAAGCTTTCTTT	CASSSQPNTEAFF
TRBD1	TRBV5-1	NA	TRBJ2-2	TGCGCCAGCAGCCCTGGGACAGGATACACCGGGGAGCTGTTTTTT	CASSPGTGYTGELFF
TRBD2	TRBV5-6	once	TRBJ2-1	TGTGCCAGCAGCACCCTACTAGCGGGAGTTTTTAATGAGCAGTTCTTC	CASSTLLAGVFNEQFF
NA	TRBV7-2	NA	TRBJ1-1	TGTGCCAGCAGCTTAGGTCAGGGCACAGGGCCGAACACTGAAGCTTTCTTT	CASSLGQGTGPNTEAFF
NA	TRBV19	NA	TRBJ1-1	TGTGCCAGTAGTATTGGAAGGGGGAGCACTGAAGCTTTCTTT	CASSIGRGSTEAFF
NA	TRBV11-3	NA	TRBJ2-5	TGTGCCAGCAGCTTAGAAGGGGATGTAAAGGAGACCCAGTACTTC	CASSLEGDVKETQYF
NA	TRBV28	few	TRBJ1-2	TGTGCCAGCAGTCGGAACGGAGACTATGGCTACACCTTC	CASSRNGDYGYTF
NA	TRBV6-5	NA	TRBJ2-1	TGTGCCAGCAGTTCCCGGACAGGCGGACTACATAGGGAGCAGTTCTTC	CASSSRTGGLHREQFF
NA	TRBV30	NA	TRBJ2-7	TGTGCCTGGAGTCTACTCCACGAGCAGTACTTC	CAWSLLHEQYF
NA	TRBV18	NA	TRBJ2-7	TGTGCCAGCTCAGCATCAGGGATCCACGAGCAGTACTTC	CASSASGIHEQYF
TRBD1	TRBV5-4	once	TRBJ2-5	TGTGCCAGCAGCCCCTCGACAGGGCCGCAAGAGACCCAGTACTTC	CASSPSTGPQETQYF